This T cell receptor beta chain was sequenced in a study of vaccination and CD4 T cells after COVID-19. The treatment here: roughly ten-day PBMC culture with coronavirus spike peptide pools or control peptides (ViraFEST assay). The germline CDR1 and CDR2 sequences are MNHNS and SASEGT. The V and J ends lost 8 bases and 3 bases respectively, with 23 bases between them. This CDR3 comprises 16 residues. Worth noting for this clonotype: Its antigen is undetermined.

At the Johns Hopkins FTIC core, DNA taken from cultured CD4+ T cells was sequenced by way of the Oncomine TCR Beta short-read assay. TCRdb re-called the PCR reads through MiXCR, storing one row per CDR3 protein. The sample includes approximately 15,000 distinct CDR3 sequences, over 40% of them seen just once. The chain is built from TRBV6-1 and TRBJ2-7; weak D call: TRBD2 (7 bases). This sample comprised CD4+ T cells from blood, cultured in vitro, obtained before SARS-CoV-2 vaccination. The TCR was taken from a human donor who received a COVID-19 vaccine. The CDR3 region is CASDAHRGAQGYEQYF. As DNA, the CDR3 is TGTGCCAGCGACGCCCACCGGGGGGCACAGGGCTACGAGCAGTACTTC.